Detailed here is one TCR beta chain. The antigen is not known. This sample is part of a study of cytomegalovirus exposure and HLA in healthy donors. At the level of the study: Falling in the Caucasian-associated ancestry cluster were 81% of approximately 410 genotyped donors. Study outcomes and limitations: Versus the roughly 670-donor mean, an Asian-associated ancestry cluster reportedly showed fewer N-insertions in a later analysis. Some public TCRs appeared in many individuals, while most sequences were rare.

60 Vbeta and 13 Jbeta primers were used in PCR. Clones were read by immunoSEQ multiplex PCR, and TCRdb kept only the in-frame ones, dropping some. This table has fewer than 150,000 clones, over 80% appearing once. The V end lost 0 bases, the J end lost 6 bases, and 8 bases lay between the germline ends. Germline values: CDR1 GTSNPN, CDR2 SVGIG (reference sequence). This CDR3 has 12 residues. When sampled, the donors appeared nominally healthy, though they likely had unrecorded immune exposures. This sequence joins TRBV30 and TRBJ1-2, with D hard to call. This sequence was found in a man aged 50 or older in good health and CMV-seronegative. Sequences were obtained from PBMCs. The CDR3 is CAWSVGGHGYTF. CDR3 nucleotides: TGTGCCTGGAGTGTAGGCGGTCATGGCTACACCTTC.